This TCR beta chain appears in the sequencing data of a study of cytomegalovirus exposure and HLA in healthy donors. General study results and limits: Later work showed greater clonal expansion in HLA-associated TCR beta chains than in equally common others.

Details on this clone: Its specificity is unknown.

This CDR3 spans 12 amino acids. V lost 4 bases and J lost 6; bases outside the gene matches: 0. CDR1 is LNHDA and CDR2 is SQIVND in the germline V gene (reference sequence). The PCR ran on 60 Vbeta and 13 Jbeta primers. The table came from immunoSEQ multiplex PCR; TCRdb's copy has only in-frame clones and leaves some out. The table lists 53,000 or so clones, with approximately 6.6% in the top ten. The sequenced material came from PBMCs. The chain carries TRBV19 and TRBJ2-1, with 7 bases matching TRBD2. This TCR came from a male donor in good health and CMV-seropositive. CDR3 loop: CASSREGNEQFF. As DNA, the CDR3 is TGTGCCAGTAGTAGGGAGGGCAATGAGCAGTTCTTC.